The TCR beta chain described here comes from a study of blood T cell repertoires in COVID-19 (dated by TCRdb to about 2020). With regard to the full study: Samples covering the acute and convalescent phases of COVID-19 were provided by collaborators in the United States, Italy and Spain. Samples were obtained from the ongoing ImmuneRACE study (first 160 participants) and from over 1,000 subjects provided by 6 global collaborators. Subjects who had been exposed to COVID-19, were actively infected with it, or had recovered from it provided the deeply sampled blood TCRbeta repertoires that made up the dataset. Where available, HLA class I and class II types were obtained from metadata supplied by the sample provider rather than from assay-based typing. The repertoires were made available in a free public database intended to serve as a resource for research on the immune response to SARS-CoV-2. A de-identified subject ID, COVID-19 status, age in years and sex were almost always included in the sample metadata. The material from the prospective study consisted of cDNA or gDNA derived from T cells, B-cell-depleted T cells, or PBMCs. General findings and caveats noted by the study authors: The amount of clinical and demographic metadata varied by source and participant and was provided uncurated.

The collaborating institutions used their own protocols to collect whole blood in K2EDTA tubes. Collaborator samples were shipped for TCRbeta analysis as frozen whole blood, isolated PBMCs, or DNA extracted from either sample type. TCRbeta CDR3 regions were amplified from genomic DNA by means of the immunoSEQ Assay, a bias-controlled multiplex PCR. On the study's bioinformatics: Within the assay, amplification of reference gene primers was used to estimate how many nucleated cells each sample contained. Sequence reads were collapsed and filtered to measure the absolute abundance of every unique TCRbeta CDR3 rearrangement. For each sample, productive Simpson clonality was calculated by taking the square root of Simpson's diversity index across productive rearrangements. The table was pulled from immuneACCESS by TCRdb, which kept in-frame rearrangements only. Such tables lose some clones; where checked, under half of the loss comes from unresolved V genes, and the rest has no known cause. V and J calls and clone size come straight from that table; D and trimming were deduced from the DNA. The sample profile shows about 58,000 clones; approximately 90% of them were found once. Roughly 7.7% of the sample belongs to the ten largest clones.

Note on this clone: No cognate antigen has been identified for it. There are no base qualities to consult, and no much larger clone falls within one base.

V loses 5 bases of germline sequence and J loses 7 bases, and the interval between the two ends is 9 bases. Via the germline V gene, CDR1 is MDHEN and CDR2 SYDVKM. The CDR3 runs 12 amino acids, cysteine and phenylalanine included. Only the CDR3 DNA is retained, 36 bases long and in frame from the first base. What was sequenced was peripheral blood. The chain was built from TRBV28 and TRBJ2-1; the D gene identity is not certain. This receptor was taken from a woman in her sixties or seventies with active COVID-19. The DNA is TGTGCCAGCAGTCCAACGAGTAATGAGCAGTTCTTC. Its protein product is CASSPTSNEQFF.